The rows below give T cell receptor beta chains drawn from one sample of a study of blood T cell repertoires in COVID-19. TCRdb's table, derived via immunoSEQ multiplex PCR, lists solely in-frame clones and lacks some. The data show 170,000 or so clones, over 75% seen once. The sample consisted of peripheral blood. The receptors come from a woman aged 70-85 years with acute or convalescent COVID-19. Both conserved end residues are part of each CDR3. A D gene is named only where the DNA matches it firmly. Only part of the rows carry a size: once, few, many, or a class if the clone is expanded.

d_gene	abundance	j_gene	v_gene	CDR3nt	CDR3aa
TRBD1	NA	TRBJ1-4	TRBV6-5	TGTGCCAGCAGTTACTCGAGGACAGGGGATGAAAAACTGTTTTTT	CASSYSRTGDEKLFF
NA	few	TRBJ2-2	TRBV15	TGTGCCACCAGCAGAGATATCACTATCACCGGGGAGCTGTTTTTT	CATSRDITITGELFF
TRBD1	NA	TRBJ2-1	TRBV6-6	TGTGCCAGCAGTCCACGAGGGGGCAGAAGCTACAATGAGCAGTTCTTC	CASSPRGGRSYNEQFF
NA	few	TRBJ2-1	TRBV9	TGTGCCAGCAGCTTAACTAGTTCTAGTTTCAATGAGCAGTTCTTC	CASSLTSSSFNEQFF
TRBD2	NA	TRBJ2-1	TRBV4-1	TGCGCCAGCAGCCAAGCCCCCGGGGATGTAGCGGGAGGAGGGAGTTACAATGAGCAGTTCTTC	CASSQAPGDVAGGGSYNEQFF
NA	NA	TRBJ2-5	TRBV19	TGTGCCAGTAGTATGGCGGGTTACCAAGAGACCCAGTACTTC	CASSMAGYQETQYF
NA	NA	TRBJ1-1	TRBV4-2	TGTGCCAGCAGCCAAGACCCGGGAATGGGCACTGAAGCTTTCTTT	CASSQDPGMGTEAFF
TRBD1	NA	TRBJ2-7	TRBV5-1	TGCGCCAGCGGACAGGGACAGGGGTCCTACGAGCAGTACTTC	CASGQGQGSYEQYF
TRBD1	NA	TRBJ1-1	TRBV24-1	TGTGCCACCAGAGGGACAGGGGGCTTTGAAGCTTTCTTT	CATRGTGGFEAFF
TRBD2	NA	TRBJ2-2	TRBV7-3	TGTGCCAGCAGCTTAAGCGGGAGTACCCACGGGGAGCTGTTTTTT	CASSLSGSTHGELFF
NA	NA	TRBJ2-5	TRBV29-1	TGCAGCGTGTCGCCGCGGGTCGGAGAGACCCAGTACTTC	CSVSPRVGETQYF
TRBD1	NA	TRBJ2-7	TRBV7-9	TGTGCCAGCAGCGCACCCGGGACAGGAAAATACGAGCAGTACTTC	CASSAPGTGKYEQYF
TRBD1	NA	TRBJ1-5	TRBV7-2	TGTGCCAGCAGCTTAGTAGGCACAGGGGGCTCACAGCCCCAGCATTTT	CASSLVGTGGSQPQHF
NA	NA	TRBJ2-7	TRBV18	TGTGCCAGCTCACCATCCTCCCACGAGCAGTACTTC	CASSPSSHEQYF
NA	NA	TRBJ2-7	TRBV24-1	TGTGCCACCAGTGAAAGCGGGTACGAGCAGTACTTC	CATSESGYEQYF
NA	NA	TRBJ1-1	TRBV3-1/TRBV3-2	TGTGCCAGCAGCCAGGGGGGTGCCAACACTGAAGCTTTCTTT	CASSQGGANTEAFF